This T cell receptor beta chain derives from a study of blood T cell repertoires in COVID-19 (TCRdb year 2020). A note on the overall study: Samples covering the acute and convalescent phases of COVID-19 were provided by collaborators in the United States, Italy and Spain. The sample metadata nearly always contained a de-identified subject ID, COVID-19 status, age in years and sex. The repertoires were made available in a free public database intended to serve as a resource for research on the immune response to SARS-CoV-2. The samples were drawn from the first 160 participants of the ongoing ImmuneRACE study and from 1,200 or so subjects provided by 6 global collaborators. The material from the prospective study consisted of cDNA or gDNA derived from T cells, B-cell-depleted T cells, or PBMCs. The dataset comprised deeply sampled blood TCRbeta repertoires from subjects exposed to, actively infected with, or recovered from COVID-19. HLA class I and class II types, where available, came from metadata supplied by the sample provider rather than from assay-based typing. The full study reports these points: The amount of clinical and demographic metadata varied by source and participant and was provided uncurated.

Concerning this clone: Its antigen remains undetermined. Base-call qualities are not available, and no considerably larger clone is one nucleotide away.

The immunoSEQ Assay, a bias-controlled multiplex PCR, was used to amplify TCRbeta CDR3 regions from genomic DNA. In the paper's pipeline: Nucleated cell counts per sample were estimated from amplification of reference gene primers within the assay. To quantify the absolute abundance of each unique TCRbeta CDR3 rearrangement, sequence reads were collapsed and filtered. For each sample, productive Simpson clonality was calculated by taking the square root of Simpson's diversity index across productive rearrangements. TCRdb holds this immuneACCESS table with in-frame rearrangements only. Some clones are missing; in checked studies, unresolved V genes explain under half, and the rest has no known cause. V and J calls and clone size are as listed in that table; D and trimming were resolved from the DNA. The sample includes around 300,000 clones, with roughly 85% observed a single time. Clones ranked in the top ten supply around 7.2% of the sample.

The collaborating institutions used their own protocols to collect whole blood in K2EDTA tubes. For TCRbeta analysis, collaborators shipped samples in one of three forms: frozen whole blood, isolated PBMCs, or DNA extracted from either of those sample types. The sequencing sample was made of peripheral blood. This receptor was taken from a human donor in a cohort sampled during active COVID-19.

The nucleotide sequence reads as follows: TGTGCCAGCAGTTTAGGGGCAGGGGTAACCTACGAGCAGTACTTC. This is translated as CASSLGAGVTYEQYF. This receptor chain uses TRBV27 and TRBJ2-7, with TRBD1 perhaps the D gene, on 6 matching bases. The germline V gene (reference sequence) gives CDR1 as MNHEY and CDR2 as SMNVEV. At the junction V is shortened by 2 bases and J by 2 bases, with 13 bases in between. There are 15 amino acids in the CDR3, from cysteine to phenylalanine inclusive. CDR3 DNA is the only sequence kept; it has 45 bases, read in frame from the first base.